The clone carrying this T cell receptor (beta chain) turned up a few times. Its target is unknown. TCRdb passed the 5' RACE reads through MiXCR, listing each CDR3 protein once. The sample contains around 100,000 distinct CDR3 sequences, roughly 10% of which appear only once. These data originate in a study of T-cell memory formation after mild COVID-19. Study observations and caveats: Mainly in CM and EM were contracting CD4+ clones; CD8+ were in EMRA.

This sequence originates from a young man who had mild COVID-19 (a few samples of this study predate the infection). Cell type and time point are not known. The sequenced sample consisted of PBMCs or a T cell subset sorted from them (not recorded which).

The CDR3 is CASSLARGRTDTQYF. CDR3 coding DNA: TGTGCCAGCAGCTTAGCGCGGGGGAGAACAGATACGCAGTATTTT. The chain uses TRBV7-2 and TRBJ2-3, with TRBD2 matching 7 bases. The length of the CDR3 is 15 residues. Trimming at V came to 0 bases and at J to 3 bases, leaving 3 bases not matched to a gene. Germline CDR1 and CDR2: SGHTA and FQGNSA.